The clone carrying this T cell receptor beta chain was recorded only once. The antigen is undetermined. The data derive from a study of cytomegalovirus exposure and HLA in healthy donors. Generated by immunoSEQ multiplex PCR, the TCRdb table keeps only in-frame clones and is missing some. The sample has 180,000 or so clones, about 89% seen once. The germline V gene has CDR1 SGHTA and CDR2 FQGTGA. The CDR3 has 19 amino acids. Losses at the gene ends were 5 bases for V and 5 bases for J; bases not matched to a gene: 20. Whole-study results and caveats: The investigators catalogued 164 TCR beta chains as cytomegalovirus-associated.

Sequencing used PBMCs. This chain connects TRBV7-3 to TRBJ2-7; 11 bases agree with TRBD1. The clonotype was recovered from a man in his thirties or forties in good health and CMV-seropositive. CDR3 in amino acids: CASSPSPGTGGKLIDEQYF. The CDR3 coding sequence is TGTGCCAGCAGCCCTAGCCCCGGGACAGGGGGAAAGTTGATCGACGAGCAGTACTTC.